Listed below are T cell receptor beta chains from one sample, sequenced in a study of CD8 T cells in Susac syndrome. Each CDR3 protein gets one entry after TCRdb re-called the immunoSEQ multiplex PCR reads with MiXCR. The data contain about 140,000 distinct CDR3 sequences, about 95% of them singletons. Input material: CD4+ T cells from PBMCs. Source of these receptors: a human donor with Susac syndrome. The CDR3 runs from the conserved cysteine through the conserved F or W. The D gene is left open where the match is weak. Clone sizes are given selectively: once, few, many, or a class where the clone is expanded.

V	J	D	size	CDR3	DNA
TRBV15	TRBJ1-1	NA	once	CATNPSGVMNTEAFF	TGTGCCACCAACCCGTCGGGGGTTATGAACACTGAAGCTTTCTTT
TRBV30	TRBJ2-3	NA	once	CAWSVIDTQYF	TGTGCCTGGAGTGTTATCGATACGCAGTATTTT
TRBV29-1	TRBJ1-2	TRBD1	NA	CSVEGTGAKGYTF	TGCAGCGTGGAAGGGACAGGGGCTAAGGGCTACACCTTC
TRBV29-1	TRBJ1-5	NA	NA	CSVGTEPRQPQHF	TGCAGCGTTGGAACAGAGCCTCGTCAGCCCCAGCATTTT
TRBV18	TRBJ2-3	NA	NA	CASSRRVPDTQYF	TGTGCCAGCTCCCGCAGGGTACCCGATACGCAGTATTTT
TRBV5-4	TRBJ2-3	NA	NA	CASSFGITESTQYF	TGTGCCAGCAGCTTTGGGATAACGGAGTCCACGCAGTATTTT
TRBV7-9	TRBJ1-1	TRBD1	NA	CASSWTGLEAFF	TGTGCCAGCAGCTGGACAGGCCTTGAAGCTTTCTTT
TRBV7-2	TRBJ1-3	NA	NA	CASSKGPGGNTIYF	TGTGCCAGCAGCAAAGGACCGGGAGGAAACACCATATATTTT
TRBV2	TRBJ2-5	NA	NA	CASSLGKTQYF	TGTGCCAGCAGTCTAGGGAAGACCCAGTACTTC
TRBV5-1	TRBJ1-4	NA	once	CASSLAGLLSNEKLFF	TGCGCCAGCAGCTTGGCCGGCCTTCTTAGTAATGAAAAACTGTTTTTT
TRBV2	TRBJ1-5	TRBD1	NA	CASIRGLDQPQHF	TGTGCCAGCATCAGGGGGCTGGATCAGCCCCAGCATTTT
TRBV9	TRBJ1-2	TRBD1	NA	CASSVGQGSNYGYTF	TGTGCCAGCAGCGTAGGACAGGGGAGTAACTATGGCTACACCTTC
TRBV29-1	TRBJ1-2	NA	NA	CSVEPLGRQGGYTF	TGCAGCGTTGAACCACTTGGGCGCCAGGGGGGCTACACCTTC
TRBV12-3/TRBV12-4	TRBJ2-1	NA	once	CASNLRGVIDNEQFF	TGTGCCAGCAATTTAAGAGGGGTAATAGACAATGAGCAGTTCTTC
TRBV28	TRBJ1-3	NA	NA	CASSRNAASGNTIYF	TGTGCCAGCAGTCGGAACGCAGCCTCTGGAAACACCATATATTTT
TRBV4-1	TRBJ2-3	NA	NA	CASSQGTVSTDTQYF	TGCGCCAGCAGCCAAGGGACTGTTAGCACAGATACGCAGTATTTT
TRBV30	TRBJ2-7	NA	NA	CAWSGEGRTYEQYF	TGTGCCTGGAGCGGCGAGGGGAGGACCTACGAGCAGTACTTC
TRBV7-3	TRBJ2-2	NA	NA	CASSRVGVGRGNTGELFF	TGTGCCAGCAGCCGAGTCGGGGTGGGGCGGGGAAACACCGGGGAGCTGTTTTTT
TRBV9	TRBJ1-1	TRBD1	NA	CASSVGGQGDTEAFF	TGTGCCAGCAGCGTAGGGGGACAGGGGGACACTGAAGCTTTCTTT
TRBV5-6	TRBJ2-2	NA	NA	CASSLLTTGELFF	TGTGCCAGCAGCTTGTTGACCACCGGGGAGCTGTTTTTT
TRBV4-1	TRBJ2-2	NA	NA	CASSQDGSPPGELFF	TGCGCCAGCAGCCAAGATGGTTCCCCCCCCGGGGAGCTGTTTTTT
TRBV15	TRBJ1-1	TRBD1	NA	CATSRGETGGDPEAFF	TGTGCCACCAGCAGAGGAGAGACAGGGGGCGACCCTGAAGCTTTCTTT
TRBV30	TRBJ2-6	NA	NA	CAWSYSGANVLTF	TGTGCCTGGAGCTACTCTGGGGCCAACGTCCTGACTTTC
TRBV12-3/TRBV12-4	TRBJ2-1	NA	NA	CASSLGQLTLDEQFF	TGTGCCAGCAGTTTAGGGCAACTTACCCTGGATGAGCAGTTCTTC
TRBV4-2	TRBJ1-1	NA	few	CASSQDPRTPEAFF	TGTGCCAGCAGCCAAGATCCACGGACACCAGAAGCTTTCTTT
TRBV9	TRBJ2-1	NA	NA	CASSVEPGGASYNEQFF	TGTGCCAGCAGCGTAGAGCCCGGCGGGGCGTCCTACAATGAGCAGTTCTTC
TRBV12-3/TRBV12-4	TRBJ2-7	NA	NA	CASSLRDGIYEQYF	TGTGCCAGCAGTTTGAGGGACGGAATCTACGAGCAGTACTTC
TRBV13	TRBJ2-1	TRBD2	NA	CASRPYLAGHYNEQFF	TGTGCCAGCAGACCCTATCTAGCGGGACACTACAATGAGCAGTTCTTC
TRBV7-9	TRBJ1-2	TRBD1	NA	CASSLVDRAARGYTF	TGTGCCAGCAGCTTAGTAGACAGGGCCGCGAGAGGCTACACCTTC
TRBV3-1	TRBJ2-1	NA	NA	CASSQGYPGNEQFF	TGTGCCAGCAGCCAAGGGTACCCGGGCAATGAGCAGTTCTTC
TRBV5-8	TRBJ1-2	NA	NA	CASSLTGYRTF	TGTGCCAGCAGCTTGACAGGGTATCGCACCTTC